These 4 T cell receptor beta chains came from one sample sequenced in a study of shared clonotypes between healthy human individuals. Here immunoSEQ multiplex PCR was the method, and the copy in TCRdb shows in-frame clones only, minus some. The sample has approximately 940,000 clones, 70% to 85% seen once. The source material was memory CD4+ T cells sorted from blood. Subset here: CD45RA-negative fraction. These receptors were obtained from a man aged 18 to 30 in good health.

This sequence joins TRBV6-1 and TRBJ1-6; D not resolved. Germline V lookup: CDR1 MNHNS, CDR2 SASEGT. Trimming left V 9 bases short and J 8 bases short, with 20 bases between. The CDR3 is 15 residues long. CDR3 region: CASGVLWGFDSPLHF. CDR3 DNA: TGTGCCAGTGGGGTTTTGTGGGGATTTGATTCACCCCTCCACTTT.

CDR3 sequence: CASSVNQGSSTDTQYF. In DNA, the CDR3 is TGCGCCAGCAGCGTGAATCAGGGGTCTAGCACAGATACGCAGTATTTT. The V call is TRBV5-1, the J call TRBJ2-3, with D maybe TRBD1 (6 bases). There are 16 residues in the CDR3. Deletions cut 4 bases from V and 0 bases from J, with 15 bases between. Germline V gene sequence: CDR1 SGHRS, CDR2 YFSETQ.

In regard to this clone: The same CDR3 can be traced to other DNA sequences in this sample. The chain links TRBV10-2 to TRBJ2-7; maybe TRBD1 (6 bases). The germline CDR1 and CDR2 sequences are WSHSY and SAAADI. The CDR3 extends over 15 amino acids. V lost 3 bases and J 4 bases, leaving 16 bases between the germline ends. CDR3: CASSDREGGWYEQYF. CDR3 sequence (DNA): TGCGCCAGCAGTGACAGGGAAGGGGGATGGTACGAGCAGTACTTC.

This clone has just a few counts. Different DNA sequences within this sample yield the same CDR3. The V gene is TRBV9, the J gene TRBJ2-3; D gene ambiguous. V was clipped by 2 bases and J by 0 bases, with 4 bases between them. CDR1 is SGDLS and CDR2 is YYNGEE in the germline V gene. The CDR3 extends over 13 amino acids. For the CDR3, the DNA is TGTGCCAGCAGCGTTACTAGCACAGATACGCAGTATTTT. Its protein is CASSVTSTDTQYF. The full variable domain, rest sourced from reference TRBV9 and TRBJ2-3, is DSGVTQTPKHLITATGQRVTLRCSPRSGDLSVYWYQQSLDQGLQFLIQYYNGEERAKGNILERFSAQQFPDLHSELNLSSLELGDSALYFCASSVTSTDTQYFGPGTRLTVL.